This is a list of T cell receptor beta chains from one sample in a study of T cells in Graves' hyperthyroidism and ophthalmopathy. TCRdb re-called the multiplex PCR reads with MiXCR, one entry per CDR3 protein. Among about 540,000 distinct CDR3 sequences listed, 35% to 55% were seen once. The sample comprised peripheral blood or thyroid tissue (not recorded which). These receptors all come from a woman aged 18-29 years with Graves' hyperthyroidism. Each CDR3 is given with its conserved first and last residue. A D gene is named only where the DNA matches it firmly. Some rows have no size entry. The others give once, few or many, or a class for an expanded clone.

j_call,v_call,d_call,clone_size,cdr3_aa,cdr3_nt
TRBJ1-5,TRBV6-5,.,many,CASRPEWTAGDQPQHF,TGTGCCAGCAGACCGGAATGGACGGCGGGAGATCAGCCCCAGCATTTT
TRBJ1-2,TRBV20-1,.,few,CSARGPGVPPNYGYTF,TGCAGTGCTAGAGGGCCGGGTGTCCCCCCCAACTATGGCTACACCTTC
TRBJ2-7,TRBV5-1,.,many,CASSLVWGSGEQYF,TGCGCCAGCAGCTTGGTTTGGGGTTCGGGCGAGCAGTACTTC
TRBJ2-7,TRBV27,.,many,CASSLAGRGRYEQYF,TGTGCCAGCAGTTTAGCAGGCCGGGGTCGGTACGAGCAGTACTTC
TRBJ2-7,TRBV24-1,.,many,CATSDGNEQYF,TGTGCCACCAGTGATGGGAATGAGCAGTACTTC
TRBJ2-5,TRBV2,.,.,CASSDLGTGETQYF,TGTGCCAGCAGTGATCTGGGAACGGGGGAGACCCAGTACTTC
TRBJ2-1,TRBV24-1,TRBD2,few,CATSDTLGREAYNEQFF,TGTGCCACCAGTGATACGCTGGGGCGGGAGGCCTACAATGAGCAGTTCTTC
TRBJ1-1,TRBV7-9,.,.,CASSLAGGYGESVF,TGTGCCAGCAGCTTAGCGGGAGGCTACGGGGAGAGTGTCTTT
TRBJ1-4,TRBV2,.,.,CASRAARLDNEKLFF,TGTGCCAGCAGGGCGGCGAGGCTGGACAATGAAAAACTGTTTTTT
TRBJ1-5,TRBV27,.,.,CASSLSGVSNQPQHF,TGTGCCAGCAGTTTATCGGGGGTTAGCAATCAGCCCCAGCATTTT
TRBJ2-7,TRBV29-1,TRBD2,.,CSLPGGYEQYF,TGCAGTTTACCGGGAGGATACGAGCAGTACTTC
TRBJ1-5,TRBV7-9,.,.,CASSLVPGDQPQHF,TGTGCCAGCAGCTTAGTTCCGGGGGATCAGCCCCAGCATTTT
TRBJ2-3,TRBV7-8,.,many,CASSSAPPTGETDTQYF,TGTGCCAGCAGCTCCGCACCGCCAACGGGAGAAACAGATACGCAGTATTTT
TRBJ2-7,TRBV20-1,.,.,CSARQFGRGDSYEQYF,TGCAGTGCTAGACAATTCGGGAGAGGGGACTCCTACGAGCAGTACTTC
TRBJ1-6,TRBV7-9,.,many,CASSFEDDNSPLHF,TGTGCCAGCAGCTTCGAGGATGATAATTCACCCCTCCACTTT
TRBJ1-1,TRBV4-1,.,many,CASSRDYTEAFF,TGCGCCAGCAGCCGAGACTACACTGAAGCTTTCTTT
TRBJ1-1,TRBV7-9,.,.,CASSQGPGAGMNTEAFF,TGCGCCAGCAGCCAAGGTCCCGGGGCAGGGATGAACACTGAAGCTTTCTTT
TRBJ2-2,TRBV9,.,.,CASSVVGASGELFF,TGTGCCAGCAGCGTAGTTGGGGCGTCCGGGGAGCTGTTTTTT
TRBJ1-4,TRBV7-9,.,.,CASSLSQRGRDEKLFF,TGTGCCAGCAGCTTATCGCAGCGGGGGAGAGATGAAAAACTGTTTTTT
TRBJ1-4,TRBV2,.,many,CASNSPNEKLFF,TGTGCCAGCAACAGCCCTAATGAAAAACTGTTTTTT
TRBJ1-4,TRBV2,.,.,CASSARYPATNEKLFF,TGTGCCAGCAGTGCTAGGTATCCTGCAACTAATGAAAAACTGTTTTTT
TRBJ2-5,TRBV3-1,.,few,CASSPSYAQETQYF,TGTGCCAGCAGCCCCTCGTATGCCCAAGAGACCCAGTACTTC
TRBJ2-7,TRBV18,.,few,CASSPDSTDAYEQYF,TGTGCCAGCTCACCTGACTCTACGGACGCCTACGAGCAGTACTTC
TRBJ1-1,TRBV15,.,many,CATSRAPGGSTEAFF,TGTGCCACCAGCAGAGCCCCCGGGGGGAGCACTGAAGCTTTCTTT
TRBJ1-5,TRBV2,.,once,CASSETGGEAEHF,TGTGCCAGCAGTGAAACGGGAGGTGAGGCTGAGCATTTT
TRBJ1-2,TRBV29-1,TRBD1,many,CSVERQGSYGYTF,TGCAGCGTTGAAAGACAGGGATCCTATGGCTACACCTTC
TRBJ2-1,TRBV7-8,TRBD2,.,CASSFSAGGYNEQFF,TGTGCCAGCAGCTTCTCAGCGGGAGGCTACAATGAGCAGTTTTTT